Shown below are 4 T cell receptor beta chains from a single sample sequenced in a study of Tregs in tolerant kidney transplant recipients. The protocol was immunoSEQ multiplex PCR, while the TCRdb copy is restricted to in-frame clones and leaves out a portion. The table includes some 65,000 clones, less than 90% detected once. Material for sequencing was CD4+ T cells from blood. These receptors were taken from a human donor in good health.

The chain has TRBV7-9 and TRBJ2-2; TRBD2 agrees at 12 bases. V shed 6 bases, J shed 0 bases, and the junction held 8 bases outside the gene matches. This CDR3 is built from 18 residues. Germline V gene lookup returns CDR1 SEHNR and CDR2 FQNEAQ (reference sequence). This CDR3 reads CASRHTSGGRTNTGELFF. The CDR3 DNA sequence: TGTGCCAGCAGACACACTAGCGGGGGGCGTACGAACACCGGGGAGCTGTTTTTT.

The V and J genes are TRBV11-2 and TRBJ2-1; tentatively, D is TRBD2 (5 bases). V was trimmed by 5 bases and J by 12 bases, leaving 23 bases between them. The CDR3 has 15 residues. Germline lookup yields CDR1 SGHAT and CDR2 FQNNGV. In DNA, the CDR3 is TGTGCCAGCAGCCCGGTGGCTAGCCCCGCTCGGGCGCAGTTCTTC. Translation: CASSPVASPARAQFF.

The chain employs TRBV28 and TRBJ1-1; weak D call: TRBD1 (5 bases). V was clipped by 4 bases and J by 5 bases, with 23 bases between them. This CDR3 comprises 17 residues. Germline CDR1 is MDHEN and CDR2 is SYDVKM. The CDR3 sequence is CASSYTGLSVRGTEAFF. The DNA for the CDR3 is TGTGCCAGCAGTTACACGGGGCTATCTGTTAGAGGTACTGAAGCTTTCTTT.

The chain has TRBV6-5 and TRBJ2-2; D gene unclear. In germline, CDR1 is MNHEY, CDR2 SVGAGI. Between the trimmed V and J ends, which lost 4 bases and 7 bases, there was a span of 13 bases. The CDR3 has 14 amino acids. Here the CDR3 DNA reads TGTGCCAGCAGTTTGTCGGCGTTAATCGGGGAGCTGTTTTTT. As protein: CASSLSALIGELFF.